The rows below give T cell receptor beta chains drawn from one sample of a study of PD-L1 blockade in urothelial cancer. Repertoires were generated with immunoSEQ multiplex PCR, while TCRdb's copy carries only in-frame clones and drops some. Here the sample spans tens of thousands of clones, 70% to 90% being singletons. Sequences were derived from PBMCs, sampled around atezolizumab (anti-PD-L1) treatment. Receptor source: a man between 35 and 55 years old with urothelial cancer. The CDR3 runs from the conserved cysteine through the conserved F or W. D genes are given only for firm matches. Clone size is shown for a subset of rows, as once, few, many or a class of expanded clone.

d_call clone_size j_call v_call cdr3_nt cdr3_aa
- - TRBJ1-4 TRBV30 TGTGCCTGGGGACCGACAGTTATCGGGGAAAAACTGTTTTTT CAWGPTVIGEKLFF
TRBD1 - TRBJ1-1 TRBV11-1 TGTGCCATCAAGAAAGCCGAGGGGGCGATTGTAGCTTTCTTT CAIKKAEGAIVAFF
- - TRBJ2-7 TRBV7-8 TGTGCCAGCAGCCCGACGAGGGCCTACGAGCAGTACTTC CASSPTRAYEQYF
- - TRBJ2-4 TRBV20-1 TGCAGTGCCGTTAAAAACATTCAGTACTTC CSAVKNIQYF
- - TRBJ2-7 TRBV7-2 TGTGCCAGCAGCTTTTACGGTAAACTACCTAACGAGCAGTACTTC CASSFYGKLPNEQYF
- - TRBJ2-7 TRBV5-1 TGCGCCAGCAGGGAGGAGTTAACAAGGGACGAGCAGTACTTC CASREELTRDEQYF
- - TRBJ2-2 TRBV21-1 TGTGCCAGCAGCAAATGGGCAAGGGATCGGGGCACCGGGGAGCTGTTTTTT CASSKWARDRGTGELFF
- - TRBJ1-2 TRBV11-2 TGTGCCAGCAGCTTAGACTACCGATATGGCTACACCTTC CASSLDYRYGYTF
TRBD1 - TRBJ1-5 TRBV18 TGTGCCAGCTCGTCAGGCCGGGACAGTGCCCTAGGGCCCCAGCATTTT CASSSGRDSALGPQHF
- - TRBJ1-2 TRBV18 TGTGCCAGCTCACCACAGGAGGGGCCGGGCTATGGCTACACCTTC CASSPQEGPGYGYTF
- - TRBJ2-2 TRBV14 TGTGCCAGCAGCCAAGATGAGGGGGCCGGGGAGCTGTTTTTT CASSQDEGAGELFF
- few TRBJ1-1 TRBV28 TGTGCCAGCAGTCGGGGTCACGCGAACACTGAAGCTTTCTTT CASSRGHANTEAFF
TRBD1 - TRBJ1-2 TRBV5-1 TGCGCCAGCAGCGACAGGGTTTTGGATGGCTACACCTTC CASSDRVLDGYTF
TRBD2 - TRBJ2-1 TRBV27 TGTGCCAGCAGTCCCTTGGCGGGGGAAAATGAGCAGTTCTTC CASSPLAGENEQFF
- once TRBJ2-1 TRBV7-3 TGTGCCAGCAGCTCCGGCTGGGGGCTCAATGAGCAGTTCTTC CASSSGWGLNEQFF
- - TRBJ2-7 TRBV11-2 TGTGCCAGCAGCTCTTTAGAGTCGGCGGGACCCTCCTACGAGCAGTACTTC CASSSLESAGPSYEQYF
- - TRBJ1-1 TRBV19 TGTGCCAGTAGTATCCGACAGACTGAAGCTTTCTTT CASSIRQTEAFF
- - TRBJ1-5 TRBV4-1 TGCGCCAGCAGCCAAGACCAGGGCGATCAGCCCCAGCATTTT CASSQDQGDQPQHF
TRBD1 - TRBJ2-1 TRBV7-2 TGTGCCAGCAGCTTAGGATTGAGACAGGGGAGCTATGAGCAGTTCTTC CASSLGLRQGSYEQFF
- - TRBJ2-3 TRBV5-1 TGCGCCAGCCGCCGTAAAGCCCCAATTACAGATACGCAGTATTTT CASRRKAPITDTQYF
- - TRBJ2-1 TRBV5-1 TGCGCCAGCAGCCTCGGACAGATCTCCTACAATGAGCAGTTCTTC CASSLGQISYNEQFF
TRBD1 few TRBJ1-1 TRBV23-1 TGCGCCACCGTAGACAGGGGCCTGGGGGACACTGAAGCTTTCTTT CATVDRGLGDTEAFF
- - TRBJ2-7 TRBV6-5 TGTGCCAATCGACAGGATTTCTACGAGCAGTACTTC CANRQDFYEQYF
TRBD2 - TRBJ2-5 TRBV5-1 TGCGCCAGCAGCCCAGGACTAGAAGAGACCCAGTACTTC CASSPGLEETQYF
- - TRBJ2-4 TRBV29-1 TGCAGCGTTGAGGCTCTAGCCAAAAACATTCAGTACTTC CSVEALAKNIQYF
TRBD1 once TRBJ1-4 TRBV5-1 TGCGCCAGCGGGACGGGACAGAGTAATGAAAAACTGTTTTTT CASGTGQSNEKLFF
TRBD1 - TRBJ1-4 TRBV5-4 TGTGCCAGCAGCTTGAGGGGACAGGAGACAGAAAAACTGTTTTTT CASSLRGQETEKLFF
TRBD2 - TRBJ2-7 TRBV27 TGTGCCAGCAGTCCTTACGCCGGGACTAGCGGCTCCTACGAGCAGTACTTC CASSPYAGTSGSYEQYF
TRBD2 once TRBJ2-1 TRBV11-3 TGTGCCAGCAGCTTAGGGGCGGGAGTAGAAGAGCAGTTCTTC CASSLGAGVEEQFF
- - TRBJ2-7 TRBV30 TGTGCCTGGAGTGGGACAGCGAGCTCCTACGAGCAGTACTTC CAWSGTASSYEQYF
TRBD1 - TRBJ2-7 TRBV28 TGTGCCAGCAGCTCCTCCGGGACAGGCAAATACGAGCAGTACTTC CASSSSGTGKYEQYF